Presented here are 21 T cell receptor beta chains from one specimen sequenced in a study of T-cell memory formation after mild COVID-19 (dated by TCRdb to about 2021). Library preparation used 5' RACE. For sequencing, an Illumina NovaSeq 6000 was employed. The public sequencing data were trimmed at Q25 with fastp and processed into clonotypes with MiXCR by TCRdb, which kept only in-frame beta chains. Merged by CDR3 protein, the rows form single entries marked with the most common genes and DNA. A total of a few hundred thousand distinct CDR3 sequences appear in this sample, around a fifth of them only once. The ten largest clonotypes hold roughly a fifth of the sample. Sequenced sample: PBMCs or a T cell subset sorted from them (not recorded which). The receptors come from a man between 18 and 35 years old who had mild COVID-19 (a few samples of this study predate the infection). The sample titles of this study are shuffled in the database, so cell type and time point are left out; the donor was told from shared clones.

This chain joins TRBV9 and TRBJ1-5, with 9 bases matching TRBD1. J was trimmed by 6 bases and V by 8 bases; bases with no gene match: 15. The CDR3 loop spans 16 amino acids. Germline-derived CDR1 and CDR2 are SGDLS and YYNGEE. The CDR3 DNA reads as TGTGCCAGAAGCCTGGGGACAGGGCGTGCAGGTCAGCCCCAGCATTTT. As protein: CARSLGTGRAGQPQHF.

The chain links TRBV6-5 to TRBJ2-7, with no clear D. Deletions cut 5 bases from V and 6 bases from J, with 14 bases between. The length of the CDR3 is 13 residues. CDR1 is MNHEY and CDR2 is SVGAGI in the germline V gene. The CDR3 protein is CASSVGSKAEQYF. The DNA of the CDR3 is TGTGCCAGCAGTGTGGGGTCAAAGGCCGAGCAGTACTTC.

This clonotype was detected ten times or more. CDR3 nucleotide sequence: TGCAGCGTTGCTCCGAACACTGAAGCTTTCTTT. The encoded protein is CSVAPNTEAFF. The chain combines TRBV29-1 with TRBJ1-1, with D hard to call. Germline V CDR1 and CDR2: SQVTM, ANQGSEA. The CDR3 is made up of 11 amino acids. The germline V and J ends were trimmed by 4 bases and 1 base, with 4 bases remaining between them.

This sequence joins TRBV5-1 and TRBJ2-7; maybe TRBD2 (6 bases). The V gene's germline CDR1 is SGHRS and CDR2 YFSETQ. This CDR3 comprises 16 residues. The V end was cut by 4 bases, the J end by 0 bases, with 17 bases between. The CDR3 DNA reads as TGCGCCAGCAGCCGAGCCCCGGGACTCGACTCCTACGAGCAGTACTTC. Protein product: CASSRAPGLDSYEQYF.

This chain uses TRBV12-3 or TRBV12-4 with TRBJ1-1, with 8 nucleotides matching TRBD1. This CDR3 spans 14 amino acids. The junction had 5 bases not matched to a gene; V was cut back by 3 bases and J by 5 bases. The CDR3 nucleotides read TGTGCCAGCAGTTTGGTAACAGGGGGGACTGAAGCTTTCTTT. Protein sequence: CASSLVTGGTEAFF.

This clonotype has just one count. This chain uses TRBV30 with TRBJ2-7, with a possible D match to TRBD2 (7 bases). The CDR3 extends over 12 amino acids. Looked up from germline, CDR1 is GTSNPN and CDR2 is SVGIG (reference sequence). The CDR3 coding sequence is TGTGCTTGGGGGGGCACGACCTACGAGCAGTACTTC. Translated: CAWGGTTYEQYF.

This clonotype was detected many times. The chain is built from TRBV12-3 or TRBV12-4 and TRBJ1-1, with D uncertain. With 2 bases removed from V and 0 bases from J, the gap between germline ends came to 7 bases. The CDR3 extends over 14 amino acids. CDR3 nucleotide sequence: TGTGCCAGCAGTTTATCGGAAGTGAACACTGAAGCTTTCTTT. Its translation is CASSLSEVNTEAFF.

This clonotype appeared a few times. This chain joins TRBV29-1 and TRBJ2-5; the D is unclear. V lost 4 bases and J lost 2, with 8 bases in between. Germline assignment: CDR1 SQVTM and CDR2 ANQGSEA. This CDR3 comprises 12 residues. CDR3: CSVVGLQETQYF. DNA of the CDR3: TGCAGCGTTGTCGGGCTGCAAGAGACCCAGTACTTC.

The chain combines TRBV12-3 or TRBV12-4 with TRBJ1-2; D is undetermined. The CDR3 covers 15 residues. Trimming took off 7 bases at V and 6 bases at J, with 21 bases between the two ends. CDR3 DNA sequence: TGTGCCAGCATCTCCCTGAATGGGCTGGGAGATGGCTACACCTTC. Its translation is CASISLNGLGDGYTF.

The CDR3: CASSSDGWYNEQFF. In DNA, the CDR3 is TGCGCCAGCAGCTCGGACGGATGGTACAATGAGCAGTTCTTC. The genes are TRBV5-1 and TRBJ2-1; D not resolved. CDR1 and CDR2 from the germline V gene are SGHRS and YFSETQ. Trimming took off 3 bases at V and 4 bases at J, with 11 bases between the two ends. This CDR3 is built from 14 residues.

The chain has TRBV5-1 and TRBJ2-5; possible D gene TRBD1, 5 bases. The CDR3 runs 14 residues. Germline lookup yields CDR1 SGHRS and CDR2 YFSETQ. The germline V and J ends were trimmed by 3 bases and 2 bases, with 11 bases remaining between them. CDR3 coding DNA: TGCGCCAGCAGCTCGGACATTCCACAAGAGACCCAGTACTTC. Translation gives CASSSDIPQETQYF.

This clonotype was detected a few times. The chain has TRBV20-1 and TRBJ1-6, with unresolved D. Germline assignment: CDR1 DFQATT and CDR2 SNEGSKA (reference sequence). The CDR3 totals 12 residues. V was cut by 5 bases and J by 10 bases, with 12 bases left in between. The CDR3: CSALGSSSPLHF. The DNA for the CDR3 is TGCAGTGCTCTGGGATCTTCCTCACCCCTCCACTTT.

The V and J genes are TRBV6-5 and TRBJ1-1; D unclear. The CDR3 length is 11 residues. Trimming took off 8 bases at V and 10 bases at J, with 14 bases between the two ends. Germline V gene lookup returns CDR1 MNHEY and CDR2 SVGAGI. The chain's CDR3 is CASGDASGAFF. The DNA for the CDR3 is TGTGCCAGCGGTGATGCATCTGGAGCTTTCTTT.

This clonotype turned up a few times. The CDR3 is CASGLSTSGANVLTF. The CDR3 bases are TGTGCTAGTGGTTTGTCTACCTCTGGGGCCAACGTCCTGACTTTC. The chain uses TRBV12-5 and TRBJ2-6, with D unresolved. The CDR3 has 15 residues. Between the trimmed V and J ends, which lost 2 bases and 0 bases, there was a span of 5 bases. The germline CDR1 and CDR2 sequences are LGHNT and FRNRAP.

The chain employs TRBV20-1 and TRBJ1-1, with D perhaps TRBD1 (5 bases). CDR1 and CDR2 from the germline V gene are DFQATT and SNEGSKA (reference sequence). The CDR3 spans 14 residues. With 0 bases removed from V and 1 base from J, the gap between germline ends came to 9 bases. CDR3 DNA: TGCAGTGCTAGAGAGGGTGGGGGGAACACTGAAGCTTTCTTT. It translates to CSAREGGGNTEAFF.

This sequence joins TRBV5-1 and TRBJ2-1, with TRBD1 identical over 9 bases. Per germline, CDR1 SGHRS and CDR2 YFSETQ. This CDR3 contains 15 residues. With V trimmed by 0 bases and J by 4 bases, 2 bases remained unmatched. In DNA form, the CDR3 reads TGCGCCAGCAGCTTGGCCGGGACAGGGTACAATGAGCAGTTCTTC. Its translation: CASSLAGTGYNEQFF.

The chain recombines TRBV4-1 with TRBJ1-4; no clear D. CDR3 length: 15 residues. Per germline, CDR1 MGHRA and CDR2 YSYEKL. The V end lost 0 bases, the J end lost 7 bases, and 12 bases lay between the germline ends. The CDR3 DNA reads as TGCGCCAGCAGCCAAGAGTCGGGGTGGGGTGAAAAACTGTTTTTT. Translation: CASSQESGWGEKLFF.

This clonotype occurred a few times. The rearrangement links TRBV5-1 to TRBJ1-6; 8 bases line up with TRBD1. V shed 0 bases and J 14 bases; nucleotides not matched to a gene: 13. Germline CDR1 reads SGHRS; CDR2 reads YFSETQ. The CDR3 runs 16 residues. CDR3 DNA sequence: TGCGCCAGCAGCTTGGATCTGGACAGGGAAACGGCGGCCCTCCACTTT. Translation: CASSLDLDRETAALHF.

Only a few counts were recorded for this clonotype. The rearrangement joins TRBV5-1 to TRBJ2-1, with a weak D call TRBD1 (6 bases). The V gene lost 4 bases and the J gene lost 4 bases, with 21 bases spanning the gap. The CDR3 runs 17 residues. CDR1 and CDR2 (germline): SGHRS, YFSETQ. CDR3 in amino acids: CASSRTYGGPLYNEQFF. DNA for the CDR3: TGCGCCAGCAGCCGGACCTATGGGGGCCCCCTTTACAATGAGCAGTTCTTC.

The genes are TRBV5-1 and TRBJ2-3; tentative D call: TRBD1 (6 bases). V shed 1 base and J shed 0 bases, with 9 bases lying between them. This CDR3 has 15 residues. Germline CDR1 is SGHRS and CDR2 is YFSETQ. The CDR3 DNA sequence: TGCGCCAGCAGCTTGCACAGGGCTAGCACAGATACGCAGTATTTT. Protein sequence: CASSLHRASTDTQYF.

The chain joins TRBV5-1 to TRBJ1-1; unclear D gene. V was shortened by 3 bases and J by 1 base, with 10 bases between the two germline ends. CDR3 length: 14 residues. Per germline, CDR1 SGHRS and CDR2 YFSETQ. CDR3 sequence reads: CASSWQQRNTEAFF. In DNA, the CDR3 is TGCGCCAGCAGCTGGCAACAGCGGAACACTGAAGCTTTCTTT.